This TCR beta chain was recorded in a study of T cell repertoires and leukemia-associated antigens (dated by TCRdb to about 2019). The study in broad terms: Per sample, about 5.1 to 6.6 million read pairs and roughly 3.3 to 5.0 million effective reads were obtained, for 15 million to 20 million effective reads in total. What the authors observed across the whole study: The four groups showed no significant differences in numbers of Vbeta genes (about 59), Jbeta genes (14), VDJ rearrangements, or unique CDR3s. Antigen specificity and function of the expanded clones were not tested directly and required further investigation.

CD3+ T cells were initially rested overnight at approximately 2.4 million cells/mL in RPMI 1640 lacking fetal bovine serum. MACS immunomagnetic beads were used, per the manufacturer's instructions, to isolate CD3+ T cells from PBMCs. TRIzol reagent was used to extract total RNA from the cultured T cells. TCRbeta libraries were amplified from RNA by 5' rapid amplification of cDNA ends (5'RACE). Before sequencing, library concentration and integrity were assessed using Qubit, an Agilent instrument, and quantitative PCR. Sequencing of qualified libraries was performed on Illumina HiSeq or MiSeq by a commercial service provider. On the study's bioinformatics: TCR sequences in each sample were identified with MiXCR version 1.8.2. Qualified clones required a CDR3 longer than four amino acids, an in-frame nucleotide length, and no stop codon. A read containing the complete CDR3 structure was defined as an effective read. RT-PCR with 24 Vbeta primers, GeneScan spectratyping, and Sanger sequencing were used to validate expanded clones. Using fastp at Q25 and MiXCR, TCRdb reprocessed the public reads and kept productive beta chains. Each entry merges the rows of one CDR3 protein and shows their most common DNA and genes. The V and J calls were determined by TCRdb, not by the authors. The sample table contains roughly 12,000 distinct CDR3 sequences; only one count was recorded for 35% to 45% of them. The ten largest account for 30% to 40% of the sample.

As for this clonotype: The antigen it recognizes is unknown. Per-nucleotide qualities are absent, and no much larger clonotype sits a single base away.

The material sequenced was CD3+ T cells sorted from blood and cultured. The clonotype comes from a female donor in good health.

CDR3 region: CASSLARQGRGEQYF. The nucleotides read TGTGCCAGCAGCTTAGCGCGACAGGGGAGGGGCGAGCAGTACTTC. The chain uses TRBV7-2 and TRBJ2-7; possibly the D gene is TRBD1, per 8 matching bases. The CDR1 and CDR2 encoded by the germline V gene are SGHTA and FQGNSA. CDR3 length: 15 amino acids, cysteine to phenylalanine. The DNA shown is the 45-base CDR3, in frame from base 1. Trimming costs V 0 bases and J 6 bases, and their ends lie 15 bases apart. With the rest looked up from the reference TRBV7-2 and TRBJ2-7 genes rather than sequenced, the full variable domain is GAGVSQSPSNKVTEKGKDVELRCDPISGHTALYWYRQSLGQGLEFLIYFQGNSAPDKSGLPSDRFSAERTGGSVSTLTIQRTQQEDSAVYLCASSLARQGRGEQYFGPGTRLTVT.